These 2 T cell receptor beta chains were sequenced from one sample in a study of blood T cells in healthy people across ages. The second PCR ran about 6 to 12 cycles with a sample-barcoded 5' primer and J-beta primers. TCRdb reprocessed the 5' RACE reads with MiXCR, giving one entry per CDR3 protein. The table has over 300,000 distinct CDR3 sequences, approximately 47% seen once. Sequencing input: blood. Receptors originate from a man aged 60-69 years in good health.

The CDR3 loop is CASSPPARTGIYEQYF. For the CDR3, the DNA is TGTGCCAGCAGCCCCCCGGCAAGGACAGGGATCTACGAGCAGTACTTC. J is TRBJ2-7 and V is TRBV2; 8 nucleotides align to TRBD1. Germline V gives CDR1 SNHLY, CDR2 FYNNEI. This CDR3 spans 16 amino acids. V shed 6 bases, J shed 3 bases, and the junction held 13 bases outside the gene matches.

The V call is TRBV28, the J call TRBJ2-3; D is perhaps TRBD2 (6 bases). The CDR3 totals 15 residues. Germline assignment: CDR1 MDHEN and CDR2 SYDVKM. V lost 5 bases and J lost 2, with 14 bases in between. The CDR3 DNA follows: TGTGCCAGCAGTGGAGGGGACTTAGACACAGATACGCAGTATTTT. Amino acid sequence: CASSGGDLDTDTQYF.